This TCR beta chain stems from a study of blood T cell repertoires in COVID-19. All recovered Cohort 3 donors got two negative PCRs, got clearance, or saw symptom resolution. Generated by immunoSEQ multiplex PCR, the TCRdb table keeps only in-frame clones and is missing some. There are fewer than 350,000 clones in the sample; around 90% occur only once, and 4.5% to 5.5% lies in the top ten. The germline V and J ends were trimmed by 6 bases and 2 bases, with 8 bases remaining between them. The CDR3 is made up of 12 amino acids. CDR1 is MDHEN, CDR2 SYDVKM, per germline. The receptor comes from a man aged 55-75 years who had recovered from COVID-19. The sequencing input was PBMCs or T cells enriched from blood (not recorded which). This chain links TRBV28 with TRBJ2-7, with D uncertain. CDR3 coding DNA: TGTGCCAGCAGCCAACTGCCCTACGAGCAGTACTTC. It encodes CASSQLPYEQYF.